The entry below gives a single T cell receptor beta chain sequence along with its context. Relative to the germline gene, one junction end is altered; a read error may explain this. TCRdb's table, derived via immunoSEQ multiplex PCR, lists solely in-frame clones and lacks some. Among about 63,000 clones, about 74% were seen once, and the ten largest hold approximately 4.5%. The data were obtained in a study of T cells in tumors after PD-1 blockade. For the study at large: Either cemiplimab 350 mg every 2 weeks or pembrolizumab 200 mg every 3 weeks was given.

The source material was PBMCs, sampled after anti-PD-1 treatment. The receptor's source is a human donor with basal cell carcinoma.

CDR3 in DNA: TGCCGCGTTGAGGGCGGGGGGGCCGCCGGGGAGCTGTTTTTT. This sequence encodes CRVEGGGAAGELFF. The genes are TRBV29-1 and TRBJ2-2; TRBD2 aligns across 9 bases. This CDR3 is built from 14 residues. Germline CDR1 and CDR2: SQVTM and ANQGSEA.